Each of the 2 T cell receptor beta chains below was sequenced from the same sample in a study of beta chain features in type 1 diabetes (dated by TCRdb to the late 2010s). The library was made by the immunoSEQ multiplex PCR assay. The High Capacity cDNA Reverse Transcription Kit was used to reverse transcribe all of the isolated RNA, meaning that expressed TCRB transcripts were what got sequenced. TCRdb retrieved this table from immuneACCESS and kept in-frame rearrangements only. Not all clones are present; in checked studies, unresolved V genes account for under half, and no reason is known for the remainder. Present in this sample are about 410,000 clones, about 15% of which were seen just once. Jointly, the top ten make up less than 0.04% of the sample. Sequencing input: naive CD4+ T cells from blood. The sample's cell subset or site label, in plain terms: true naive CD4+ T cells. These receptors all stem from a man aged 25 to 40 in good health.

This chain links TRBV29-1 with TRBJ2-3; D gene ambiguous. The germline V gene encodes CDR1 SQVTM and CDR2 ANQGSEA. V was clipped by 7 bases and J by 3 bases, with 5 bases between them. CDR3 length equals 10 residues. This CDR3 reads CSATTDTQYF. DNA of the CDR3: TGCAGCGCGACGACAGATACGCAGTATTTT.

This rearrangement joins TRBV7-8 to TRBJ2-3; D gene unclear. CDR3 size: 15 residues. Trimming cost V 5 bases and J 1 base, with 13 bases left between them. Germline-derived CDR1 and CDR2 are SGHVS and FQNEAQ. The CDR3: CASSLFHARTDTQYF. The CDR3 region has the DNA TGTGCCAGCAGCCTATTTCACGCACGCACAGATACGCAGTATTTT.